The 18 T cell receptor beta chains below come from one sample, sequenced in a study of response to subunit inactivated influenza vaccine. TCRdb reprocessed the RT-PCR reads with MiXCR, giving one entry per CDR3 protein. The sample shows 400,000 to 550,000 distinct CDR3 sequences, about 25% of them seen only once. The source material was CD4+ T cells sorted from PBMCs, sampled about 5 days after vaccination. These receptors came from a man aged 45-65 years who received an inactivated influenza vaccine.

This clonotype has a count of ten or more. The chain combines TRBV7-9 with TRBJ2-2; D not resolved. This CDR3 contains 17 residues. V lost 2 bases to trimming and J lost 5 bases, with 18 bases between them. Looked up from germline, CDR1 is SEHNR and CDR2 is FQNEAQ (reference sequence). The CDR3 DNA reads TGTGCCAGCAGCTTAATTGGAATCTTAACTACAACCGGGGAGCTGTTTTTT. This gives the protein CASSLIGILTTTGELFF.

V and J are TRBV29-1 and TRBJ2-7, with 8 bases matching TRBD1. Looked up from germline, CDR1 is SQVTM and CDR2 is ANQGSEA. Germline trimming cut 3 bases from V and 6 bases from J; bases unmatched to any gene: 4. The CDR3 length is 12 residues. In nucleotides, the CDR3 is TGCAGCGTTGACCAGGGGGCTCTCGAGCAGTACTTC. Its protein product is CSVDQGALEQYF.

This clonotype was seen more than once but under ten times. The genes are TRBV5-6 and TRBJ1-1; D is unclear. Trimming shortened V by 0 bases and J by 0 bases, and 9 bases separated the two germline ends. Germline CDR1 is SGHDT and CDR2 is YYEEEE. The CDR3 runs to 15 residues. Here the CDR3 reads CASSLANVMNTEAFF. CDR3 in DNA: TGTGCCAGCAGCTTGGCCAACGTTATGAACACTGAAGCTTTCTTT.

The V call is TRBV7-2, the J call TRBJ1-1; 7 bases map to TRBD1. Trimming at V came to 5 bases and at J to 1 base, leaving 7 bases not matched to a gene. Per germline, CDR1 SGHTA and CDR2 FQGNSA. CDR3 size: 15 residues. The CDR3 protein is CASSLTGTENTEAFF. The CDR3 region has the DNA TGTGCCAGCAGCCTAACGGGGACAGAGAACACTGAAGCTTTCTTT.

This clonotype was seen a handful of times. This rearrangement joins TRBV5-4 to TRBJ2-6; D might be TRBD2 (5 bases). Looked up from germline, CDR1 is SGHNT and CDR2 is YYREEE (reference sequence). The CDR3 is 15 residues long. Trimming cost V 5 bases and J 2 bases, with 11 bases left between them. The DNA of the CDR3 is TGTGCCAGCAGTATGACGGGGACTGGGGCCAACGTCCTGACTTTC. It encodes CASSMTGTGANVLTF.

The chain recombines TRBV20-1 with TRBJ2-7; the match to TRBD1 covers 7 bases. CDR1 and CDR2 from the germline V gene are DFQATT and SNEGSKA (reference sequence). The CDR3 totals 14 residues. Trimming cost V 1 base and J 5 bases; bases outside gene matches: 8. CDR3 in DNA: TGCAGTGCTAGAGTCGGACAGGCGAAGGACGAGCAGTACTTC. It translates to CSARVGQAKDEQYF.

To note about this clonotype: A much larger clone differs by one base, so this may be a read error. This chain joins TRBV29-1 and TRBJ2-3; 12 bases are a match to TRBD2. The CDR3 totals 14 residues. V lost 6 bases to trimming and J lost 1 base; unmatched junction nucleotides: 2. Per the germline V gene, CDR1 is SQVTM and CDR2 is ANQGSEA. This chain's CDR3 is CSVRTSGGTDTQYF. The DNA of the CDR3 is TGCAGCGTGCGGACTAGCGGGGGCACAGATACGCAGTATTTT.

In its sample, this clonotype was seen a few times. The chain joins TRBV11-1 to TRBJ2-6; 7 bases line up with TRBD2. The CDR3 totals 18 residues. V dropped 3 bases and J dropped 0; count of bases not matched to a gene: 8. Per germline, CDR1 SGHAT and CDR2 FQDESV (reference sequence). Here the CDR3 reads CASSFAAGRISGANVLTF. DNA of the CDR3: TGTGCCAGCAGCTTTGCAGCGGGGAGGATCTCTGGGGCCAACGTCCTGACTTTC.

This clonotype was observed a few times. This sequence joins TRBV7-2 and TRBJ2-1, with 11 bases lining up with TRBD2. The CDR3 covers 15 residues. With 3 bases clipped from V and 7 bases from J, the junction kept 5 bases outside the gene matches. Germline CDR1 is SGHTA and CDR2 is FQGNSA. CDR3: CASSFSGRVGNEQFF. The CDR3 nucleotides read TGTGCCAGCAGCTTTAGCGGGAGGGTCGGAAATGAGCAGTTCTTC.

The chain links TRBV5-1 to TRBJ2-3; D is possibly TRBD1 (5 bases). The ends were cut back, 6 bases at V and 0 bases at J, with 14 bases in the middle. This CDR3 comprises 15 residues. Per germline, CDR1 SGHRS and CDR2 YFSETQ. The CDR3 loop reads CASNPQGISTDTQYF. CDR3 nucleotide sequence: TGCGCCAGCAACCCCCAGGGTATTAGCACAGATACGCAGTATTTT.

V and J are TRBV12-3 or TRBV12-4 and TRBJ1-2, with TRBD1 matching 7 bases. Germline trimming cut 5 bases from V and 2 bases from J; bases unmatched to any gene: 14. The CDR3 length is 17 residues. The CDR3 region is CASSPGTEFTINYGYTF. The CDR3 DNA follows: TGTGCCAGCAGTCCCGGGACAGAGTTTACTATCAACTATGGCTACACCTTC.

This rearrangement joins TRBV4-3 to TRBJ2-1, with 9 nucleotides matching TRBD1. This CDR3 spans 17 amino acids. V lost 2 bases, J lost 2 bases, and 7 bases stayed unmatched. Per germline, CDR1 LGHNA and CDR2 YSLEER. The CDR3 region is CASSQSPTGGPYNEQFF. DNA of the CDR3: TGCGCCAGCAGCCAATCTCCGACAGGGGGGCCCTACAATGAGCAGTTCTTC.

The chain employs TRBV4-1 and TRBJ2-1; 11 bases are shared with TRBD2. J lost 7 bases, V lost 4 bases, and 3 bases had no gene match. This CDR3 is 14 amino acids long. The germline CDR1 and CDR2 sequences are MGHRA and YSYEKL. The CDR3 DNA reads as TGCGCCAGCAGCCCTGTAGCGGGGGGGAATGAGCAGTTCTTC. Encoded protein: CASSPVAGGNEQFF.

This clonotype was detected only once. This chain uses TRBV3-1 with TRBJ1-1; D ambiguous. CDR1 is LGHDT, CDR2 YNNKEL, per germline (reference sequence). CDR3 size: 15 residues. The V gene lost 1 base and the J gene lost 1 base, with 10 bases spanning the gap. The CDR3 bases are TGTGCCAGCAGCCAAGCCCCGACATCGAACACTGAAGCTTTCTTT. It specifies CASSQAPTSNTEAFF.

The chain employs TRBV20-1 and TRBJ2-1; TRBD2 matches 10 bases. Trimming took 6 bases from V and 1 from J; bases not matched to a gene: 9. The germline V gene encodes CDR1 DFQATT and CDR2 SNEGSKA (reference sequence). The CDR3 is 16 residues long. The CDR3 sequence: CSARNLAGASYNEQFF. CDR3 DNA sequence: TGCAGTGCCCGAAACCTAGCGGGAGCTTCCTACAATGAGCAGTTCTTC.

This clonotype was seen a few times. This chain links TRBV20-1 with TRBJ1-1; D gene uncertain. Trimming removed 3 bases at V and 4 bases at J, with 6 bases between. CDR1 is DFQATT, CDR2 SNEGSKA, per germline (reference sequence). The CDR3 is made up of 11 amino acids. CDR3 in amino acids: CSASHSTEAFF. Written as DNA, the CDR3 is TGCAGTGCTAGTCACAGCACTGAAGCTTTCTTT.

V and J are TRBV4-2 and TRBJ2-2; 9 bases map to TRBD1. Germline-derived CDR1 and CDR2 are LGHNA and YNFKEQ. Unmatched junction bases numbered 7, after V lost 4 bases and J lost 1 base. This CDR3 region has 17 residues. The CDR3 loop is CASSLNPGQGNTGELFF. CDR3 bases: TGTGCCAGCAGCCTTAACCCGGGACAGGGGAACACCGGGGAGCTGTTTTTT.

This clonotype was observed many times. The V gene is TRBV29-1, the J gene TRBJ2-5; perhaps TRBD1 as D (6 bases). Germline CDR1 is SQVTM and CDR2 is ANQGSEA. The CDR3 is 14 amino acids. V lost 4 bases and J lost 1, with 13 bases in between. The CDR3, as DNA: TGCAGCGTTGGTGGACAGTCCCTCCAAGAGACCCAGTACTTC. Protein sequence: CSVGGQSLQETQYF.